This TCR beta chain is from a study of chemoradiotherapy in HPV16-positive cancers. Germline CDR1 and CDR2: MNHNY and SVGAGI (reference sequence). This CDR3 spans 12 amino acids. Deletions cut 6 bases from V and 1 base from J, with 6 bases between. Regarding the study as a whole: During treatment, candidate HPV-specific clones and E7-related motifs expanded in tumor. In HPV16-positive patients, HPV-responsive T-cell expansion tracked better recurrence-free survival. HPV-specific T cells were functionally defined from only two HPV16-positive patients.

TCRdb's copy holds only in-frame clones and misses some; the assay was immunoSEQ multiplex PCR. The repertoire includes about 11,000 clones, roughly 92% of them detected once, and under 2% sits in the top ten. Comments on this clone: Its antigen is as yet unknown.

The TCR was taken from a human donor with HPV-associated anogenital cancer. The sequenced sample was blood, obtained from a patient who underwent chemoradiotherapy. V is TRBV6-6 and J is TRBJ1-1, with unresolved D. Here the CDR3 DNA reads TGTGCCAGCAGCCCAAGGAACACTGAAGCTTTCTTT. Protein product: CASSPRNTEAFF.